Presented here are 20 T cell receptor beta chains from one specimen sequenced in a study of cytomegalovirus exposure and HLA in healthy donors. This PCR relied on a set of 60 Vbeta primers and 13 Jbeta primers. Clones were sequenced by immunoSEQ multiplex PCR, and TCRdb holds only the in-frame ones, with some missing. Among 110,000 or so clones, around three quarters were seen once, and the ten largest hold about 7.7%. Sequenced sample: PBMCs. The receptors derive from a woman in her forties or fifties in good health and CMV-seropositive.

This clone was observed once. The chain carries TRBV5-6 and TRBJ2-7; TRBD2 agrees at 9 bases. Germline CDR1 reads SGHDT; CDR2 reads YYEEEE. The junction had 5 bases not matched to a gene; V was cut back by 3 bases and J by 4 bases. The CDR3 has 14 residues. Here the CDR3 DNA reads TGTGCCAGCAGCTCAGGGACTAGCAGATACGAGCAGTACTTC. Translation: CASSSGTSRYEQYF.

This clone was counted only a few times. The genes are TRBV16 and TRBJ1-3; D is uncertain. This CDR3 has 16 amino acids. Germline values: CDR1 KGHSY, CDR2 FQNENV. V was shortened by 2 bases and J by 0 bases, with 11 bases between the two germline ends. CDR3 in amino acids: CASSQLSLRSGNTIYF. The CDR3 nucleotides read TGTGCCAGCAGCCAACTTTCGCTGCGCTCTGGAAACACCATATATTTT.

The gene calls are TRBV5-1 and TRBJ2-5; 11 bases line up with TRBD2. CDR1 is SGHRS, CDR2 YFSETQ, per germline. The CDR3 has 14 amino acids. V was clipped by 3 bases and J by 4 bases; unmatched bases: 2. The CDR3 here is CASSSGLAAETQYF. The CDR3, as DNA: TGCGCCAGCAGCTCGGGACTAGCGGCAGAGACCCAGTACTTC.

The chain has TRBV4-1 and TRBJ1-2; 7 bases match TRBD1. The CDR3 extends over 13 amino acids. Unmatched junction bases numbered 4, after V lost 4 bases and J lost 5 bases. Germline lookup yields CDR1 MGHRA and CDR2 YSYEKL. The CDR3 nucleotides are TGCGCCAGCAGCCGCGGGACAGAATATGGCTACACCTTC. It yields the protein CASSRGTEYGYTF.

The sample holds one count of this clone. The J gene is TRBJ2-7, the V gene TRBV10-3, with D perhaps matching TRBD2 (7 bases). Germline V CDR1 and CDR2: ENHRY, SYGVKD. This CDR3 region has 12 residues. Trimming cost V 6 bases and J 4 bases, with 10 bases left between them. The DNA for the CDR3 is TGTGCCATCAGGGGGGGGGCTTACGAGCAGTACTTC. This codes for CAIRGGAYEQYF.

The chain recombines TRBV5-8 with TRBJ2-1; TRBD2 is a possible D gene (7 bases). This CDR3 is built from 15 residues. Germline V gene sequence: CDR1 SGHTS, CDR2 YDEGEE. Trimming stripped 0 bases from V and 7 bases from J, with 14 bases between. CDR3 residues: CASSLEGGGKNEQFF. In DNA, the CDR3 is TGTGCCAGCAGCTTGGAGGGGGGGGGAAAAAATGAGCAGTTCTTC.

The rearrangement links TRBV6-1 to TRBJ2-7, with a tentative D call TRBD1 (6 bases). The CDR3 is 13 residues long. Trimming shortened V by 3 bases and J by 2 bases, and 8 bases separated the two germline ends. Germline V gene sequence: CDR1 MNHNS, CDR2 SASEGT. The DNA of the CDR3 is TGTGCCAGCAGTGATTACAGGGCCTACGAGCAGTACTTC. Its protein product is CASSDYRAYEQYF.

The chain combines TRBV29-1 with TRBJ2-7; 10 bases fit TRBD2. Germline trimming cut 5 bases from V and 1 base from J; bases unmatched to any gene: 2. The CDR3 spans 13 residues. Germline V gives CDR1 SQVTM, CDR2 ANQGSEA. The CDR3 region has the DNA TGCAGCGTTACGACTAGCGGGTCCTACGAGCAGTACTTC. Its protein product is CSVTTSGSYEQYF.

The chain employs TRBV6-1 and TRBJ2-5; TRBD2 matches at 9 bases. The CDR3 contains 13 residues. V was pared by 6 bases and J by 2 bases, with 1 base of the junction left unmatched. Germline V gene data show CDR1 as MNHNS and CDR2 as SASEGT. In DNA, the CDR3 is TGTGCCAGCAGGGCGGGGGGGCAAGAGACCCAGTACTTC. Translating gives CASRAGGQETQYF.

The chain uses TRBV9 and TRBJ1-4; tentatively, D is TRBD1 (6 bases). CDR3 length: 15 amino acids. With 3 bases removed from V and 0 bases from J, the gap between germline ends came to 9 bases. Germline assignment: CDR1 SGDLS and CDR2 YYNGEE. The DNA for the CDR3 is TGTGCCAGCAGCGCGACAGGCTCAACTAATGAAAAACTGTTTTTT. Translation gives CASSATGSTNEKLFF. Full variable domain (remainder filled in from reference TRBV9 and TRBJ1-4): DSGVTQTPKHLITATGQRVTLRCSPRSGDLSVYWYQQSLDQGLQFLIQYYNGEERAKGNILERFSAQQFPDLHSELNLSSLELGDSALYFCASSATGSTNEKLFFGSGTQLSVL.

CDR3 in amino acids: CASSPTRVSGNTIYF. CDR3 nucleotides: TGTGCCAGCAGCCCGACCAGGGTCTCTGGAAACACCATATATTTT. The chain employs TRBV7-2 and TRBJ1-3; perhaps TRBD1 as D (5 bases). Trimming removed 5 bases from V and 0 bases from J, with 11 bases in between. Germline values: CDR1 SGHTA, CDR2 FQGNSA. The CDR3 spans 15 residues. Full variable domain (rest looked up from reference TRBV7-2 and TRBJ1-3): GAGVSQSPSNKVTEKGKDVELRCDPISGHTALYWYRQSLGQGLEFLIYFQGNSAPDKSGLPSDRFSAERTGGSVSTLTIQRTQQEDSAVYLCASSPTRVSGNTIYFGEGSWLTVV.

This clone showed up just a few times. CDR3 residues: CASSRDRAYEQYF. DNA for the CDR3: TGTGCCAGCAGCCGGGACAGGGCCTACGAGCAGTACTTC. The gene calls are TRBV6-5 and TRBJ2-7, with TRBD1 matching over 9 bases. CDR3 length: 13 amino acids. CDR1 MNHEY and CDR2 SVGAGI come from the germline V gene. Trimming at V came to 6 bases and at J to 2 bases, leaving 2 bases not matched to a gene.

The V call is TRBV27, the J call TRBJ2-6, with 7 bases fitting TRBD1. Per the germline V gene, CDR1 is MNHEY and CDR2 is SMNVEV (reference sequence). The CDR3 totals 20 residues. Losses at the gene ends were 0 bases for V and 0 bases for J; bases not matched to a gene: 11. CDR3 loop: CASSLSSKDRSPSGANVLTF. The CDR3 DNA sequence: TGTGCCAGCAGTTTATCCTCTAAGGACAGGAGTCCCTCTGGGGCCAACGTCCTGACTTTC. Full variable domain (missing parts from reference TRBV27 and TRBJ2-6): EAQVTQNPRYLITVTGKKLTVTCSQNMNHEYMSWYRQDPGLGLRQIYYSMNVEVTDKGDVPEGYKVSRKEKRNFPLILESPSPNQTSLYFCASSLSSKDRSPSGANVLTFGAGSRLTVL.

This clone was seen only once. CDR3 in amino acids: CASSLAFGRDYEQYF. The CDR3 DNA reads as TGTGCCAGCAGCTTAGCGTTTGGCAGGGACTACGAGCAGTACTTC. This chain connects TRBV7-9 to TRBJ2-5, with D maybe TRBD1 (5 bases). The tail of the sequence fits TRBJ2-7 better, so the J call may be wrong. The germline V gene encodes CDR1 SEHNR and CDR2 FQNEAQ (reference sequence). CDR3 length: 15 amino acids.

The chain has TRBV5-1 and TRBJ2-7, with 9 bases identical to TRBD1. The ends lost 4 bases at V and 3 bases at J; junction bases unmatched: 5. The CDR3 runs to 14 residues. From germline, CDR1 is SGHRS and CDR2 YFSETQ. The CDR3 sequence is CASSPRQGDYEQYF. As DNA, the CDR3 is TGCGCCAGCAGCCCAAGACAGGGGGACTACGAGCAGTACTTC.

The chain carries TRBV10-3 and TRBJ2-3; possible D gene TRBD1, 6 bases. V lost 4 bases, J lost 0 bases, and 11 bases lay in between. In germline, CDR1 is ENHRY, CDR2 SYGVKD. The CDR3 length is 15 residues. This chain's CDR3 is CAISVSQGSTDTQYF. The DNA for the CDR3 is TGTGCCATCAGTGTATCTCAGGGGAGCACAGATACGCAGTATTTT.

The chain joins TRBV25-1 to TRBJ2-7; 12 bases agree with TRBD1. The germline gives CDR1 MGHDK, CDR2 SYGVNS. The CDR3 has 17 residues. The ends lost 6 bases at V and 3 bases at J; junction bases unmatched: 12. Written as DNA, the CDR3 is TGTGCCAGCAGGGGACAGGGGGCGTTTCGCGGCCGCTACGAGCAGTACTTC. Translation gives CASRGQGAFRGRYEQYF.

This clone was seen only once. The chain has TRBV29-1 and TRBJ1-2, with 9 bases aligning to TRBD1. The trim removed 2 bases at V and 8 bases at J, leaving 6 bases unmatched. CDR1 SQVTM and CDR2 ANQGSEA come from the germline V gene. The length of the CDR3 is 13 residues. This CDR3 reads CSVEPQGARGYTF. CDR3 nucleotide sequence: TGCAGCGTTGAACCACAGGGGGCCCGGGGCTACACCTTC.

This rearrangement joins TRBV21-1 to TRBJ1-6; the table's D call, TRBD1, has no DNA check behind it. TRBV21-1 is marked as a pseudogene. This CDR3 is built from 15 residues. The DNA for the CDR3 is TGTGCCAGCAGCAAAGAGCAGGGTAGTGATTCACCCCTCCACTTT. Its protein is CASSKEQGSDSPLHF.

A few counts support this clone. Written as DNA, the CDR3 is TGTGCCAGCAGTGGGACAGTCAGCTCTGGGGCCAACGTCCTGACTTTC. Protein: CASSGTVSSGANVLTF. The chain uses TRBV2 and TRBJ2-6; the D gene is possibly TRBD1 (6 bases). Trimming took 4 bases from V and 0 from J, leaving 10 bases between them. CDR3 length equals 16 residues. Germline CDR1 is SNHLY and CDR2 is FYNNEI.